This entry concerns a single T cell receptor (beta chain). The sample comes from a study of blood T cell repertoires in COVID-19. The CDR3 runs to 14 residues. V was cut by 4 bases and J by 1 base, with 10 bases left in between. Germline CDR1 is ENHRY and CDR2 is SYGVKD. Produced via immunoSEQ multiplex PCR; TCRdb's table is partial and in-frame only. Of around 130,000 clones listed, 60% to 85% are singletons. The sequencing sample was made of peripheral blood. The clonotype originates from an elderly man with acute or convalescent COVID-19. The chain is built from TRBV10-3 and TRBJ2-5; the D gene is possibly TRBD2 (6 bases). The CDR3: CAISARGGQETQYF. The CDR3 bases are TGTGCCATCAGTGCGCGGGGAGGCCAAGAGACCCAGTACTTC.